This record looks at one TCR beta chain sequence and its context. Its antigen is as yet unknown. The data were taken from a study of regulatory T cells in long-lasting Graves disease. Study observations and caveats: With persistent disease, TRBV28, TRBJ1-2 and TRBJ2-5 were the favored segments.

Arm-PCR of CDR3 regions and iRepertoire HTBI primers were used to build TCR beta libraries. One entry per CDR3 protein results from TCRdb running MiXCR on the multiplex PCR reads. The table records a few hundred thousand distinct CDR3 sequences, roughly a fifth of them present only once. The V gene's germline CDR1 is DFQATT and CDR2 SNEGSKA (reference sequence). This CDR3 spans 14 amino acids. V was clipped by 4 bases and J by 0 bases; unmatched bases: 5. Specified time point: persistent/refractory GD, antithyroid drugs over 5 years with positive TRAb. PBMCs were the source of the RNA used for TCR sequencing.

Source: peripheral blood mononuclear cells (PBMCs), taken when the disease was refractory, from a patient treated with antithyroid drugs. V gene TRBV20-1 combines with J gene TRBJ2-7, with TRBD1 matching over 8 bases. The sequence came from a female donor with Graves disease. The CDR3 loop reads CSANRDRSSYEQYF. In DNA form, the CDR3 reads TGCAGTGCTAACCGGGACAGGAGCTCCTACGAGCAGTACTTC.